This T cell receptor beta chain was sequenced during a study of long-term antiretroviral therapy in people with HIV. With regard to this clone: Its cognate antigen is unknown.

Run at survey level, the immunoSEQ assay was version v3.0. Only in-frame clones appear in the TCRdb table, and some are missing; sequencing was by immunoSEQ multiplex PCR. Among 25,000 to 35,000 clones listed, roughly 78% were seen once. Germline CDR1 reads SGHAT; CDR2 reads FQNNGV. This CDR3 contains 14 residues. V lost 5 bases and J 5 bases, leaving 12 bases between the germline ends. Study-level points and caveats: Clonal populations expanded prior to ART predominated within the repertoire at all time points.

This sequence joins TRBV11-2 and TRBJ2-2, with TRBD2 as a possible D gene (6 bases). The source was unsorted PBMCs, collected 1.5 years before starting antiretroviral therapy. The clonotype comes from a young man with HIV. As DNA, the CDR3 is TGTGCCAGCAGCAAGGAGGGAAGAACCGGGGAGCTGTTTTTT. This translates into CASSKEGRTGELFF.